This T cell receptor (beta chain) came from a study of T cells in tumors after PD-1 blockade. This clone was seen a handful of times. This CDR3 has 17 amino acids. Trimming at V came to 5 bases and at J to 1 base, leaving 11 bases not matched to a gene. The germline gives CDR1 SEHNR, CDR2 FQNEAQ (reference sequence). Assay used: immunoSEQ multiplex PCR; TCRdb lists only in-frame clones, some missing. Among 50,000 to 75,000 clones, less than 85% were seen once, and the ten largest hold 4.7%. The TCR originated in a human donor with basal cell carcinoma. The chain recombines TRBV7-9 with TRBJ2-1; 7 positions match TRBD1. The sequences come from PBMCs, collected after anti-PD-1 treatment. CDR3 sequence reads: CASSLRDRMSSYNEQFF. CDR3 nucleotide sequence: TGTGCCAGCAGCCTCCGGGACAGAATGAGTTCCTACAATGAGCAGTTCTTC.